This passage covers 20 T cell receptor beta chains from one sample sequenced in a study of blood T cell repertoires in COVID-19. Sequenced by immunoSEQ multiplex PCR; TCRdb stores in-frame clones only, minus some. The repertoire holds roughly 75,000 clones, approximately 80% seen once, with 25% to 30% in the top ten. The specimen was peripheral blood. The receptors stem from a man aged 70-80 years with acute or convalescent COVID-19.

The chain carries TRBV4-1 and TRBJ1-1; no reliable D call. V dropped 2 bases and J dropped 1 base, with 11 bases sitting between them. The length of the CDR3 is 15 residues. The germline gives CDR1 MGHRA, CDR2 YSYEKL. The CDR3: CASSQLPGENTEAFF. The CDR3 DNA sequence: TGCGCCAGCAGCCAACTGCCGGGTGAGAACACTGAAGCTTTCTTT.

This CDR3 reads CASSLDRARVDTQYF. Here the CDR3 DNA reads TGTGCCAGCAGCCTTGACAGGGCAAGGGTAGATACGCAGTATTTT. The chain couples TRBV7-3 to TRBJ2-3, with 7 bases aligning to TRBD1. CDR3 length: 15 residues. V shed 5 bases and J 5 bases; nucleotides not matched to a gene: 10. Germline V gives CDR1 SGHTA, CDR2 FQGTGA. The full variable domain, completed using reference TRBV7-3 and TRBJ2-3, is GAGVSQTPSNKVTEKGKYVELRCDPISGHTALYWYRQSLGQGPEFLIYFQGTGAADDSGLPNDRFFAVRPEGSVSTLKIQRTERGDSAVYLCASSLDRARVDTQYFGPGTRLTVL.

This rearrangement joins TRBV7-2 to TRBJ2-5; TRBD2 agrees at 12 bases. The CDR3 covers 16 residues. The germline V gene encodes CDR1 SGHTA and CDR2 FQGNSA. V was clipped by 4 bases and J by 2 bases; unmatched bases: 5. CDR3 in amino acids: CASSSTSGRTQETQYF. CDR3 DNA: TGTGCCAGCAGCTCCACTAGCGGGAGGACACAAGAGACCCAGTACTTC.

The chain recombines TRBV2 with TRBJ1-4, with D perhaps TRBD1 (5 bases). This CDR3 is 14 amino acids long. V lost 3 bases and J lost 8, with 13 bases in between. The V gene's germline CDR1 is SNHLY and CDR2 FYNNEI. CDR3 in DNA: TGTGCCAGCAGTGAGCTAGGGGAAGGGGAAAAACTGTTTTTT. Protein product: CASSELGEGEKLFF.

The chain's CDR3 is CAWSTSSYNSPLHF. The CDR3 DNA is TGTGCCTGGAGTACGAGCTCCTATAATTCACCCCTCCACTTT. J is TRBJ1-6 and V is TRBV30; D is unresolved. V lost 2 bases and J 0 bases, leaving 5 bases between the germline ends. The CDR3 consists of 14 residues. Germline V gene data show CDR1 as GTSNPN and CDR2 as SVGIG (reference sequence).

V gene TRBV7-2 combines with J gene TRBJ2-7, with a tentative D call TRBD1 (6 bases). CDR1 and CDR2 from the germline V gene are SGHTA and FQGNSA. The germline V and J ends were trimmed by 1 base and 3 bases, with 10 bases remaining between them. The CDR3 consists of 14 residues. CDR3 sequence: CASSLEAGVYEQYF. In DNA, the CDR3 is TGTGCCAGCAGCTTAGAAGCAGGGGTCTACGAGCAGTACTTC.

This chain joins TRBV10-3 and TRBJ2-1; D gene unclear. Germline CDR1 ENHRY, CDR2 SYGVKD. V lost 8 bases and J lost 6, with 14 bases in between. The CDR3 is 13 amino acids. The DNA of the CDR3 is TGTGCCATCGGGCTGGCACCCGGCAATGAGCAGTTCTTC. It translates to CAIGLAPGNEQFF.

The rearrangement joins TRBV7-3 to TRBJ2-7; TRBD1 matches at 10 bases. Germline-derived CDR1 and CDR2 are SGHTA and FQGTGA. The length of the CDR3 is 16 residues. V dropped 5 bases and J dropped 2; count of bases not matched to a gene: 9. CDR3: CASSVASGQGTYEQYF. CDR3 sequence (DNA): TGTGCCAGCAGCGTAGCCTCGGGACAGGGGACCTACGAGCAGTACTTC.

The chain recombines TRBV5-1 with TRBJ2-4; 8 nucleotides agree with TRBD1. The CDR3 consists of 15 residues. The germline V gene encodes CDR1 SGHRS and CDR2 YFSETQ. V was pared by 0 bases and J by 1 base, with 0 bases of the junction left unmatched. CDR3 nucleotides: TGCGCCAGCAGCTTGGACAGGGGGGCCAAAAACATTCAGTACTTC. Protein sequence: CASSLDRGAKNIQYF.

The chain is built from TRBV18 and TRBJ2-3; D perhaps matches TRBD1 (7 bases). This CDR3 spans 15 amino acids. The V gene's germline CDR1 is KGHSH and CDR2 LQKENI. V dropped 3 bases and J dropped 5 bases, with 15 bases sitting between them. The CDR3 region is CASSPNRGGGDTQYF. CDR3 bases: TGTGCCAGCTCACCTAACAGGGGAGGAGGAGATACGCAGTATTTT.

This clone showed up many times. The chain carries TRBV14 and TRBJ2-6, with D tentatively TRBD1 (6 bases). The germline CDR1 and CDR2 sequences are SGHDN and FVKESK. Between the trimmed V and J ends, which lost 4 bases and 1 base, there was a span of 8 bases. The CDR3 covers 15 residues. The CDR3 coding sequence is TGTGCCAGCAGCCCAACAGGGTCTGGGGCCAACGTCCTGACTTTC. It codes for CASSPTGSGANVLTF.

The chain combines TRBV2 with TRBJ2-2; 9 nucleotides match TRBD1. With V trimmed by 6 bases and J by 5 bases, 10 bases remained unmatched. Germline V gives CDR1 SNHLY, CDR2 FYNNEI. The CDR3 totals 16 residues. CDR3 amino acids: CASRPRGQGVTGELFF. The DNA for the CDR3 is TGTGCCAGCAGGCCCCGGGGACAGGGAGTAACCGGGGAGCTGTTTTTT.

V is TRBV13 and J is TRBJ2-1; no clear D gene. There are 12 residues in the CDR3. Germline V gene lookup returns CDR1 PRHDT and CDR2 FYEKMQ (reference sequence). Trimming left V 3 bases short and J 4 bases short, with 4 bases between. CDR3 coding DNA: TGTGCCAGCAGCTTCAATTACAATGAGCAGTTCTTC. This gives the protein CASSFNYNEQFF. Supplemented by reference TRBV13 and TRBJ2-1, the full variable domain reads AAGVIQSPRHLIKEKRETATLKCYPIPRHDTVYWYQQGPGQDPQFLISFYEKMQSDKGSIPDRFSAQQFSDYHSELNMSSLELGDSALYFCASSFNYNEQFFGPGTRLTVL.

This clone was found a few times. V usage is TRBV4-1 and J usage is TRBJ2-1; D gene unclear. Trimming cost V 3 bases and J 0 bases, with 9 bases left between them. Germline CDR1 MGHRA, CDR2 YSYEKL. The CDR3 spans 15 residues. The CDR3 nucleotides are TGCGCCAGCAGCCAGAACCCTAGCTCCTACAATGAGCAGTTCTTC. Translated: CASSQNPSSYNEQFF.

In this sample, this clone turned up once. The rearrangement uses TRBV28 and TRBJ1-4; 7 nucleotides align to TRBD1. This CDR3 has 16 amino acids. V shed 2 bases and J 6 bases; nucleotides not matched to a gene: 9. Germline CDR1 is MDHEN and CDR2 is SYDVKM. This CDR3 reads CASSLRGIGGDEKLFF. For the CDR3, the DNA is TGTGCCAGCAGTTTACGAGGGATAGGGGGCGATGAAAAACTGTTTTTT. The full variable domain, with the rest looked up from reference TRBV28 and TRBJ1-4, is DVKVTQSSRYLVKRTGEKVFLECVQDMDHENMFWYRQDPGLGLRLIYFSYDVKMKEKGDIPEGYSVSREKKERFSLILESASTNQTSMYLCASSLRGIGGDEKLFFGSGTQLSVL.

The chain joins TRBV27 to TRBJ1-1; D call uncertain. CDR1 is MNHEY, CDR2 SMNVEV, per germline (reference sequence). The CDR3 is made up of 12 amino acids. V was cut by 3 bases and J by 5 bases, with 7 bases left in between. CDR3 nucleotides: TGTGCCAGCAGTTTCCCCCGGACTGAAGCTTTCTTT. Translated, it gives CASSFPRTEAFF.

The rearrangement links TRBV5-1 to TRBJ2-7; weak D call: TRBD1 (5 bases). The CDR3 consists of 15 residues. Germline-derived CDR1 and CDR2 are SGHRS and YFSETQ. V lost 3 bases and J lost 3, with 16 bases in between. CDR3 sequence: CASSSSGSSVYEQYF. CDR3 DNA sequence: TGCGCCAGCAGCTCTTCAGGGTCGTCGGTCTACGAGCAGTACTTC.

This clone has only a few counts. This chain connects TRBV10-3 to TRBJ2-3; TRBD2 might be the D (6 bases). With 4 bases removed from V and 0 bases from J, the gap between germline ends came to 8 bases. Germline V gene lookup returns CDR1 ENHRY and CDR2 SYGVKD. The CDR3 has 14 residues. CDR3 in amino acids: CAISVSGSTDTQYF. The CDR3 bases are TGTGCCATCAGTGTAAGCGGGAGCACAGATACGCAGTATTTT.

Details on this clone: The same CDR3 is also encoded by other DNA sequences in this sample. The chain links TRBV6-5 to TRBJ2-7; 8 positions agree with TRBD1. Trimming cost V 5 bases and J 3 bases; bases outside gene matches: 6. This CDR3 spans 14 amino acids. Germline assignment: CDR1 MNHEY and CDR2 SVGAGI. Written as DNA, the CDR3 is TGTGCCAGCAGTCCCGGGACAGGCATCTACGAGCAGTACTTC. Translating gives CASSPGTGIYEQYF.

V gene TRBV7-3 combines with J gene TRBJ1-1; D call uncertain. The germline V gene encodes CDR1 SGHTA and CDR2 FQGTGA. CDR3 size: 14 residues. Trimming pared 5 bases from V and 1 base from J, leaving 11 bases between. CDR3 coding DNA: TGTGCCAGCAGCGCCGGAGGACCGAACACTGAAGCTTTCTTT. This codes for CASSAGGPNTEAFF. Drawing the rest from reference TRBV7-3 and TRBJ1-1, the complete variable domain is GAGVSQTPSNKVTEKGKYVELRCDPISGHTALYWYRQSLGQGPEFLIYFQGTGAADDSGLPNDRFFAVRPEGSVSTLKIQRTERGDSAVYLCASSAGGPNTEAFFGQGTRLTVV.